This T cell receptor beta chain appears in the sequencing data of a study of cytomegalovirus exposure and HLA in healthy donors (dated by TCRdb to 2016 to 2017). With regard to the full study: In an earlier analysis of approximately 640 of the donors, about 270 Gb of sequence data and 117 million unique TCR beta sequences from roughly 200 million T cells were reported. An earlier analysis of roughly 600 of the donors used high-throughput TCR beta sequencing to judge whether each TCR beta V gene segment behaved as functional or pseudogenic. Rather than drawing on any new phenotypic data, the later analysis identified candidate immune exposures from TCR beta sequences and the way those sequences occurred across donors. HLA typing covered class I and class II loci at four-digit resolution. The number of typed donors differed by locus: about 629-630 for A, B, C, DRB1 and DQB1; 500 to 550 for DQA1; around 610 for DPA1; and around 470 for DPB1. Because of strong linkage in the cohort, roughly five DR-DQ haplotypes were treated as single units for association and clustering. All discovery cohort repertoires had been generated using a single sequencing platform. The study profiled the T cell repertoires of fewer than 850 subjects by immunosequencing and related them to cytomegalovirus serostatus. Roughly 300 gigabases of sequencing data and 70 million to 100 million unique TCR sequences were included in an early release covering 550 to 650 HLA-typed donors. Besides the first cohort of hundreds of subjects, a separate validation cohort made up of roughly 120 different subjects was used. To predict cytomegalovirus infection status, the study combined high-throughput TCR immunosequencing, statistical association of individual TCRs with disease status, and machine learning. Genome-wide SNP genotypes for about 60% of the 666 donors were used in a later genetic analysis, which treated that subset as a discovery cohort. Donor age, sex, ethnicity and CMV serostatus were compiled together with the repertoire data. The study aimed to test whether signatures of past pathogen exposure could be identified by cataloging public T cell receptors. The genetic ancestry cluster associated with self-reported Caucasian donors included 65% to 90% of the approximately 400 genotyped donors. On average, about 200,000 unique TCR beta nucleotide sequences were sequenced per donor among about 400 genotyped donors of the cohort, with 15% to 20% of those sequences being non-productive. To study patterns of TCR occurrence, a later analysis re-analyzed previously published TCR beta repertoires from 500 to 850 donors and added high-resolution HLA genotyping.

Receptor libraries were prepared by the immunoSEQ multiplex PCR assay. A mixture of 60 forward primers for TCR Vbeta segments and 13 reverse primers for TCR Jbeta segments was used in the multiplex PCR. A multiplex PCR assay on genomic DNA amplified the CDR3 region of rearranged TCR beta genes. The amplified TCR beta libraries were sequenced on the Illumina HiSeq System as 87-base-pair reads. The authors' analysis ran thus. A later analysis tallied 70 million to 100 million unique TCR beta chains across the 666 repertoires, and 10 million to 11 million of those chains were shared by two or more donors. A nearest-neighbor algorithm error-corrected the raw reads and collapsed the reads into unique sequences, merging closely related sequences to remove PCR and sequencing errors. CDR3 sequences were aligned to IMGT reference sequences to assign V, D and J gene segments. Each retained sequence needed at least a six-nucleotide match to both a V gene segment and a J gene segment. A rearrangement counted as productive if the CDR3 had no stop codons and remained in frame with V and J, and every other rearrangement counted as non-productive. CDR3 was defined according to IMGT convention as the region running from the second conserved V-encoded cysteine to the conserved J-encoded phenylalanine. The earlier analysis of some 550 of the donors excluded any sequence lacking an unambiguous match to a single V gene segment. An earlier analysis of 500 to 700 of the donors classified V segments as functional when productive rearrangements were above 56.7% and as segregating when the standard deviation between donors was above 5%. A statistical classification framework was built to diagnose cytomegalovirus status from the catalog of TCR beta chain sequences. In a later analysis, V and J genes were assigned by comparing TCR nucleotide sequences against IMGT/GENE-DB human TR gene sequences. Using the TCRdist pipeline, a later analysis assigned CDR3 sequences along with most-parsimonious VDJ recombination scenarios. In a later analysis, every TCR beta chain was defined by the combination of its CDR3 amino acid sequence and its V-gene family, and reads without a unique V-gene family were dropped. In a later analysis, around 650 highly shared, low-generation-probability nucleotide sequences were removed to address suspected cross-contamination and a sequencing artifact. For each public chain, a later analysis derived a clonal expansion index from normalized ranks of inferred template counts within each repertoire. In a later analysis, generation probabilities were computed using a VDJ recombination model fitted to out-of-frame rearrangements, and the results were checked against IGoR. Hypergeometric tests were used in a later analysis to score TCR-TCR, TCR-HLA and TCR-CMV co-occurrence, with a repertoire-size bias correction applied to the TCR pairs. In a later analysis, false discovery rates were estimated by permuting HLA or CMV assignments 20 times. In a later analysis, co-occurring TCRs were grouped with DBSCAN, and TCRdist sequence similarity was added when clustering was performed within HLA-allele-positive subsets. For co-occurrence clustering, repertoires with fewer than 30,000 or more than 120,000 public chains were excluded, along with four or five repertoires with anomalous nucleotide sharing. TCRdb mirrors the immuneACCESS table, restricted to in-frame sequences. Some clones are absent from its copies; in checked studies, under half trace to an unresolved V gene, and the reason for the others is unknown. V and J calls and clone size are those listed in that table; D and trimming were worked out from the DNA. The sample table lists about 140,000 clones, about 80% of them with a count of one. The biggest ten clones account for 6.5% to 8% of the sample.

The cohort consisted of 670 or so healthy bone marrow donors. All cohort members were sampled while nominally healthy, although unrecorded immune exposures were likely present. The donor tested CMV seropositive, placing the donor among the 250 to 300 seropositive members of the cohort. Each donor provided a peripheral blood sample, and peripheral blood mononuclear cells were used for TCR beta sequencing. The Qiagen DNeasy Blood Extraction Kit was used to extract genomic DNA from the blood cell samples. CDR1 and CDR2 are read off the germline V gene (reference sequence) as MNHEY and SMNVEV. Counted from cysteine to phenylalanine, this CDR3 has 17 amino acids. The CDR3 DNA has 51 bases and is translated from base 1. Between the V and J ends, shortened by 5 bases and 1 base respectively, the junction contains 20 bases. About this clone: It lacks a known antigen. Base-call qualities are not available, and no considerably larger clone is one nucleotide away.

Overall study outcomes, separate from this receptor: In a later genetic analysis, fewer N-insertions in productive TCRs were reported among donors in an Asian-associated ancestry cluster than the roughly 670-donor mean. In an earlier analysis of about 540 of the donors, most TCR beta V segments were observed in productive rearrangements about 87% or about 30% of the time, broadly matching IMGT annotations. According to a later analysis, parvovirus B19, influenza, CMV and Epstein-Barr virus appeared linked to several top co-occurrence clusters. A later genetic analysis associated a missense DCLRE1C variant with V-gene and J-gene trimming of TCR beta chains, and an independent cohort replicated the association. The earlier analysis of approximately 560 of the donors excluded over 15 rarely observed V segments, including chromosome 9 orphons, because counts were too low. The study gave a list of under 200 TCR beta chains associated with cytomegalovirus. A later analysis found that HLA-associated TCR beta chains were more clonally expanded and had lower generation probabilities than equally common non-associated chains. HLA typing was unavailable for some donors at each locus, so association tests used only the typed subset. A later analysis found that TCR association rates varied across HLA loci, with DRB1 alleles showing the most associated TCRs and HLA-C alleles the fewest. Correlated functional status among segregating V segments might reflect linkage disequilibrium, but an unknown experimental factor could not be ruled out. Most TCR sequences were seen in very few donors, while some public TCRs were found in many individuals. A cluster of highly shared sequence variants was judged likely to represent a technical artifact of the sequencing pipeline. Assigning TCR associations to individual alleles was difficult when HLA alleles, especially DR and DQ, strongly co-occurred. A later analysis found that most CMV-associated TCR beta chains appeared HLA-restricted, with HLA associations seemingly driven largely by CMV exposure. The presence/absence analyses assumed that sequencing depth was roughly uniform across donors, and that assumption may not be true. The classifier was reported to diagnose cytomegalovirus status with high specificity and sensitivity in both the original and validation cohorts. A further reported finding was that TCR beta sequences accurately predicted the HLA-A and HLA-B alleles for most subjects in the first cohort. CMV serostatus was the only immune exposure information available for the cohort. In vitro tests confirmed that a few of the cytomegalovirus-associated TCR beta chains recognize cytomegalovirus antigens. The authors suggested that the approach could potentially be generalized to other disease states and immunological phenotypes. In a later analysis, some 17,000 TCR beta sequences were associated with specific HLA alleles at a false discovery rate of 0.05. In this cohort, only TCR beta chains were sequenced, and detectable features were limited by the absence of alpha or paired-chain data. Because the 87-base-pair reads could not distinguish some IMGT-functional V segments, including TRBV6-2 and TRBV6-3, those segments were excluded.

The sample was PBMCs. The chain was built from TRBV27 and TRBJ1-2; the D gene is perhaps TRBD1, on 5 matching bases. This clonotype was obtained from a man aged 35 to 55 in good health and CMV-seropositive. The DNA reads as follows: TGTGCCAGCAGTCGACACGGGGGAAGGGAACTTAACTATGGCTACACCTTC. Its product reads: CASSRHGGRELNYGYTF.